This T cell receptor (beta chain) is from a study of cytomegalovirus exposure and HLA in healthy donors. The PCR ran on 60 Vbeta and 13 Jbeta primers. Data came from immunoSEQ multiplex PCR; TCRdb stores just in-frame clones and leaves some out. The sample shows 150,000 to 170,000 clones, nearly 80% of them seen only once. The germline CDR1 and CDR2 sequences are MNHNS and SASEGT. This CDR3 region has 16 residues. Points on this clone: Its antigen remains unidentified. Mismatch with germline at one junction end may stem from a read error.

General study findings and limits: The investigators catalogued 150 to 200 TCR beta chains as cytomegalovirus-associated.

V and J are TRBV6-1 and TRBJ1-5, with 9 bases aligning to TRBD1. The TCR originated in a young man in good health and CMV-seropositive. Sequenced: PBMCs. CDR3 loop: CASREGQGSWDQPQHF. The CDR3 region has the DNA TGTGCCAGCAGGGAAGGACAGGGGAGTTGGGATCAGCCCCAGCATTTT.